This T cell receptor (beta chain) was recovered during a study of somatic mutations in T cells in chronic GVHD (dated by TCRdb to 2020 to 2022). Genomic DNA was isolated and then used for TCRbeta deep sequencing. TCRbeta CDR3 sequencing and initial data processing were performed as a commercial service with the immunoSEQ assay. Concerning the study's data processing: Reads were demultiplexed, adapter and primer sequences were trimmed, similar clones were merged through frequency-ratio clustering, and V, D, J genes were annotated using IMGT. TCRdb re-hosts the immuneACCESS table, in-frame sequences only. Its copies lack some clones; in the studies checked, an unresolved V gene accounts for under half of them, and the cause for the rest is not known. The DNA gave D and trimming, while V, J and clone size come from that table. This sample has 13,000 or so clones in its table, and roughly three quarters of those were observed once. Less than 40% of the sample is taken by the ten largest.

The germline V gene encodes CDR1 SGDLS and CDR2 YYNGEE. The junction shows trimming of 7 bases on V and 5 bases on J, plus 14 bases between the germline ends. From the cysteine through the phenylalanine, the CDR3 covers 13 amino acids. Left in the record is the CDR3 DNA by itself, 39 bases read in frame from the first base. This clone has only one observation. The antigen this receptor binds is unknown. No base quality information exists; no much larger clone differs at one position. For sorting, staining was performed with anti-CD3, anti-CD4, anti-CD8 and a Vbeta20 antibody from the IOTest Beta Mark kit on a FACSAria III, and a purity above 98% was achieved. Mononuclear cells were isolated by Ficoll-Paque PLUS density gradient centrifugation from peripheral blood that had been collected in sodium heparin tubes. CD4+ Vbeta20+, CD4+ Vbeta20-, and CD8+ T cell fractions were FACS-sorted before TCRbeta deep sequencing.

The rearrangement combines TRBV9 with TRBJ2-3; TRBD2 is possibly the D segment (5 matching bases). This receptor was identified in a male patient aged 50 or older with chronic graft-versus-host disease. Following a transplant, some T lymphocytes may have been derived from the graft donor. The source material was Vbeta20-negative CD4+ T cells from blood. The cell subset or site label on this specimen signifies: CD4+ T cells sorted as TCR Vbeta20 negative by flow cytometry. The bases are TGTGCCAGCCGAGGGTCCCCGGGAGATACGCAGTATTTT. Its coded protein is CASRGSPGDTQYF.